This T cell receptor beta chain was profiled in a study of CD8+CD57+ T cells in acquired aplastic anemia. Study-wide context: Sorted CD4+ and CD8+ cells gave a mean 3.2 ug DNA, range 0.2 to 27.4 ug. Study outcomes and limitations: Researchers reported that CD8+ Simpson's diversity was not significantly different in patients versus controls.

In its sample, this clonotype was seen many times. Its antigen is as yet unknown. It was genomic DNA that served as the template for profiling TCR beta VDJ and CDR3. From the reads, TCRdb called clonotypes with MiXCR, one entry per CDR3 protein. Here the sample spans roughly 93,000 distinct CDR3 sequences, about 67% being singletons. J lost 4 bases, V lost 7 bases, and 1 base had no gene match. Germline V gene sequence: CDR1 MNHNS, CDR2 SASEGT. The length of the CDR3 is 12 residues. Those patients picked for sequencing had displayed CD8+CD57+ cell expansion on flow cytometry. Sampling of blood occurred while the patients had still received no therapy.

The V and J genes are TRBV6-1 and TRBJ1-2, with 9 bases that match TRBD1. Sequenced material: sorted CD4+, CD8+, or CD8+CD57+ T cells (not recorded which) from PBMCs. This TCR was recovered from a human donor with aplastic anemia. The CDR3 region is CASTTGGYGYTF. In DNA form, the CDR3 reads TGTGCCAGCACGACAGGGGGCTATGGCTACACCTTC.